This T cell receptor beta chain was captured by sequencing in a study of blood T cells in healthy people across ages. The CDR3 extends over 18 amino acids. V lost 2 bases, J lost 5 bases, and 9 bases stayed unmatched. CDR1 SGHTA and CDR2 FQGNSA come from the germline V gene. Using a J-beta primer mix together with a sample-barcoded 5' primer, a second PCR was run for roughly 6 to 11 cycles. A single record per CDR3 protein comes from TCRdb applying MiXCR to the 5' RACE reads. The repertoire holds about a million distinct CDR3 sequences, just over 50% seen once, with about a fifth in the top ten. Sequencing was done on a sample of blood. This TCR was recovered from a woman aged 55 to 70 in good health. The chain uses TRBV7-2 and TRBJ2-5, with 15 bases lining up with TRBD2. The CDR3 DNA follows: TGTGCCAGCAGCTTACCTCGGACTAGCGGGAGGGGTAGGGAGACCCAGTACTTC. This translates into CASSLPRTSGRGRETQYF.